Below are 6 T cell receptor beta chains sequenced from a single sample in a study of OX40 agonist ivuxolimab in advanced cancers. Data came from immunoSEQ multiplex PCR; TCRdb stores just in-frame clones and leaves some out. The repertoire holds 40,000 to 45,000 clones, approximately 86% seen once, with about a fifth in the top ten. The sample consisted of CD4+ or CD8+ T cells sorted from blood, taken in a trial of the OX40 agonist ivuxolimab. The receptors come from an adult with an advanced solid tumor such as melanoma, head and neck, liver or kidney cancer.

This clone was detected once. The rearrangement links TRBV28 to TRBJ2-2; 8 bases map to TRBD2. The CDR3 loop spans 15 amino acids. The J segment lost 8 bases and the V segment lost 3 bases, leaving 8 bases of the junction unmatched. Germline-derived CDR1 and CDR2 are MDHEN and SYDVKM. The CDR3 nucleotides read TGTGCCAGCAGTTTCGGGGGGGCGCCGCCTGGGGAGCTGTTTTTT. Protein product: CASSFGGAPPGELFF. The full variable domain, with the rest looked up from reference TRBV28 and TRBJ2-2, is DVKVTQSSRYLVKRTGEKVFLECVQDMDHENMFWYRQDPGLGLRLIYFSYDVKMKEKGDIPEGYSVSREKKERFSLILESASTNQTSMYLCASSFGGAPPGELFFGEGSRLTVL.

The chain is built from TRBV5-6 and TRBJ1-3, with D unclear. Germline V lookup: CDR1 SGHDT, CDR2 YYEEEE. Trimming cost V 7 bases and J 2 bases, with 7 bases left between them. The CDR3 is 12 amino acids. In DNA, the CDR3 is TGTGCCAGCGGGTTCGCTGGAAACACCATATATTTT. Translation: CASGFAGNTIYF.

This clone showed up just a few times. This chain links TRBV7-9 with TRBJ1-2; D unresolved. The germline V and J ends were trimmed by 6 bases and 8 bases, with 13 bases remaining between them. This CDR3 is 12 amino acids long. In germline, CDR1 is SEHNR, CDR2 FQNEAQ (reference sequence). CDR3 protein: CASSPRSGGYTF. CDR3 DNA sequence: TGTGCCAGCAGTCCACGAAGTGGGGGCTACACCTTC.

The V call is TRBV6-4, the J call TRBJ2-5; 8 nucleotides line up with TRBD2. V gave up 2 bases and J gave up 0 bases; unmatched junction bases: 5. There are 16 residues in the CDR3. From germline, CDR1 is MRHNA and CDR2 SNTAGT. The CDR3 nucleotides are TGTGCCAGCAGTGACAAGCGGGGGTGCGACCAAGAGACCCAGTACTTC. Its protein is CASSDKRGCDQETQYF.

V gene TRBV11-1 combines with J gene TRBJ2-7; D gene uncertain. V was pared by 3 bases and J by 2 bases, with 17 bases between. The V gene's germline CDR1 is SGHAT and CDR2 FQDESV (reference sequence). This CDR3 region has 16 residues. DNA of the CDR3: TGTGCCAGCAGCTTTCGCCAGGACCGAGAAGCCTACGAGCAGTACTTC. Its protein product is CASSFRQDREAYEQYF.

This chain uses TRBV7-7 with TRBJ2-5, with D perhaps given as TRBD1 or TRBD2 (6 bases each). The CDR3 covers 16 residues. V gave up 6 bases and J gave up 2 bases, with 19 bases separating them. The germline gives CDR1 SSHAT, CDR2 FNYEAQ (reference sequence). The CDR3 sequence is CASSDRGRSGQETQYF. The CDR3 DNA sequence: TGTGCCAGCAGTGACCGGGGGCGGAGCGGACAAGAGACCCAGTACTTC.